This T cell receptor beta chain was recorded in a study of T-cell reconstitution after alpha-beta-depleted transplantation in children. Regarding the study as a whole: TCRbeta diversity was high at day 60 in some patients (a result of surviving recipient T cells and thymic progenitors).

With 3 bases removed from V and 5 bases from J, the gap between germline ends came to 16 bases. CDR1 is DFQATT and CDR2 is SNEGSKA in the germline V gene (reference sequence). The CDR3 totals 14 residues. Turning to this clonotype: No antigen is known for it.

Unique molecular identifiers were used to barcode this TCRbeta library. Using its own MiXCR run on the PCR reads, TCRdb lists one record per CDR3 protein. The sample includes about 830,000 distinct CDR3 sequences, 15% to 20% of them seen just once. This chain joins TRBV20-1 and TRBJ1-1; possible D gene TRBD1, 6 bases. The sequences come from PBMCs, mostly from graft donor cells, collected 360 days after TCRalphabeta/CD19-depleted stem cell transplant. This receptor was identified in a male patient aged 10 to 17 who had a stem cell transplant for acute lymphoblastic leukemia, so the T cells may come from the graft donor. CDR3 sequence: CSASGQGPRTEAFF. CDR3 in DNA: TGCAGTGCTAGCGGCCAGGGGCCTAGAACTGAAGCTTTCTTT.